The clone carrying this T cell receptor (beta chain) was observed a single time. The sample originates from a study of blood T cell repertoires in COVID-19. About the study: COVID-19 samples, acute and convalescent, were from the United States, Italy and Spain. Sources were T cells, B-cell-depleted T cells, or PBMCs; the material itself was cDNA or gDNA.

Per the authors' pipeline: Amplification of reference gene primers provided the estimated nucleated cell counts. The assay was immunoSEQ multiplex PCR, and TCRdb's table has in-frame clones only and misses some. V, J and clone size reflect that table, while D and trimming were determined from the DNA. Among 300,000 to 350,000 clones, 87% were seen once, and the ten largest hold roughly 2.1%. Looked up from germline, CDR1 is SGHDT and CDR2 is YYEEEE. The CDR3 spans 16 residues. V lost 0 bases and J lost 3; bases outside the gene matches: 6. The source of this sequence is a man younger than 35 with active or convalescent COVID-19. The J gene is TRBJ1-5, the V gene TRBV5-6, with 7 bases lining up with TRBD1. Sequenced: peripheral blood. The CDR3 DNA sequence: TGTGCCAGCAGCTTGGGGGACAGCGACTTCAATCAGCCCCAGCATTTT. Its protein product is CASSLGDSDFNQPQHF. Full variable domain (rest looked up from reference TRBV5-6 and TRBJ1-5): DAGVTQSPTHLIKTRGQQVTLRCSPKSGHDTVSWYQQALGQGPQFIFQYYEEEERQRGNFPDRFSGHQFPNYSSELNVNALLLGDSALYLCASSLGDSDFNQPQHFGDGTRLSIL.